This TCR beta chain was captured in a study of regulatory T cells in long-lasting Graves disease. Study-level results: Whereas 966 public clonotypes were shared by new patients, persistent patients shared more, at over 2,500.

Sample time point: persistent/refractory GD, antithyroid drugs over 5 years with positive TRAb. The TCR library was made from RNA that had been extracted from PBMCs in TRIzol. Xi'an, China, was home to the endocrinology department that provided patients. EDTA tubes received about 9.4 milliliters of drawn peripheral blood. Note on this clonotype: As yet, its antigen is unknown.

Building of the TCR beta libraries involved iRepertoire HTBI primers and Arm-PCR of CDR3 regions. Authors' processing steps: From all samples, identification returned 14 TRBJ and 60 to 80 TRBV segments. Each CDR3 protein is one row after TCRdb ran MiXCR on the multiplex PCR reads. The V and J calls follow TCRdb's processing rather than the paper's. The sample yields 650,000 to 700,000 distinct CDR3 sequences, about 32% seen once. The sample in question was peripheral blood mononuclear cells (PBMCs), obtained when the disease was refractory, from a patient treated with antithyroid drugs. This clonotype originated in a female donor with Graves disease.

This CDR3 reads CASSPGTGQGPEAFF. The CDR3 DNA follows: TGTGCCAGCAGTCCTGGGACAGGGCAGGGCCCTGAAGCTTTCTTT. The chain uses TRBV27 and TRBJ1-1, with 9 nucleotides matching TRBD1. V gave up 5 bases and J gave up 6 bases; unmatched junction bases: 10. Germline CDR1 and CDR2: MNHEY and SMNVEV (reference sequence). The CDR3 sequence is 15 residues long.